This TCR beta chain came from a study of identical twins. Study-level findings and limits: Twin-shared out-of-frame alpha sequences showed excess low generation probability.

CDR3 length: 14 amino acids. The V gene's germline CDR1 is SGHDN and CDR2 FVKESK. V was trimmed by 2 bases and J by 2 bases, leaving 6 bases between them. The sample holds a few counts of this clonotype. Its antigen is not identified. TCRdb analysed the 5' RACE reads with MiXCR anew, one entry per CDR3 protein. This sample carries 400,000 to 500,000 distinct CDR3 sequences, approximately 15% of them seen once, and the ten largest clones take 0.95% to 1%. The sample also formed part of further work on yellow fever vaccine responses in identical twins.

The TCR originated in a woman between 18 and 29 years old in good health. The source material was CD4+ T cells sorted from blood. The chain joins TRBV14 to TRBJ2-2; no firm D call. CDR3 sequence reads: CASSQLLNTGELFF. CDR3 coding DNA: TGTGCCAGCAGCCAACTCCTTAACACCGGGGAGCTGTTTTTT. The entire variable domain, with the rest obtained from reference TRBV14 and TRBJ2-2, is as follows: EAGVTQFPSHSVIEKGQTVTLRCDPISGHDNLYWYRRVMGKEIKFLLHFVKESKQDESGMPNNRFLAERTGGTYSTLKVQPAELEDSGVYFCASSQLLNTGELFFGEGSRLTVL.